This passage covers 2 T cell receptor beta chains from one sample sequenced in a study of T cell changes during pregnancy in multiple sclerosis (dated by TCRdb to the late 2010s). The receptor library was made with the immunoSEQ multiplex PCR assay. What TCRdb holds here is the immuneACCESS table cut down to in-frame rearrangements. Part of the clones is not present; checked against another copy, under half of the missing clones reflect an unresolved V gene, and the others are unexplained. This sample has 60,000 to 85,000 clones in its table, and 91% of those were observed once. The ten top clones hold over 1.1% of the sample. Sequencing was performed on peripheral blood, taken in the second trimester of pregnancy. These receptors were obtained from a female donor with multiple sclerosis, enrolled in a pregnancy study.

V and J are TRBV6-5 and TRBJ2-7; weak D call: TRBD2 (5 bases). This CDR3 spans 14 amino acids. V lost 0 bases, J lost 0 bases, and 6 bases lay in between. Germline assignment: CDR1 MNHEY and CDR2 SVGAGI. This CDR3 reads CASSYSDFSYEQYF. DNA for the CDR3: TGTGCCAGCAGTTACTCGGACTTCTCCTACGAGCAGTACTTC.

The V and J genes are TRBV5-4 and TRBJ2-1; TRBD2 agrees at 14 bases. The CDR3 loop spans 18 amino acids. Germline V gives CDR1 SGHNT, CDR2 YYREEE (reference sequence). V shed 3 bases, J shed 10 bases, and the junction held 15 bases outside the gene matches. CDR3 protein: CASSSGLAGGSLGGEQFF. The CDR3 DNA reads TGTGCCAGCAGCTCCGGACTAGCGGGAGGTTCTTTGGGCGGGGAGCAGTTCTTC. The entire variable domain, with the rest obtained from reference TRBV5-4 and TRBJ2-1, is as follows: ETGVTQSPTHLIKTRGQQVTLRCSSQSGHNTVSWYQQALGQGPQFIFQYYREEENGRGNFPPRFSGLQFPNYSSELNVNALELDDSALYLCASSSGLAGGSLGGEQFFGPGTRLTVL.